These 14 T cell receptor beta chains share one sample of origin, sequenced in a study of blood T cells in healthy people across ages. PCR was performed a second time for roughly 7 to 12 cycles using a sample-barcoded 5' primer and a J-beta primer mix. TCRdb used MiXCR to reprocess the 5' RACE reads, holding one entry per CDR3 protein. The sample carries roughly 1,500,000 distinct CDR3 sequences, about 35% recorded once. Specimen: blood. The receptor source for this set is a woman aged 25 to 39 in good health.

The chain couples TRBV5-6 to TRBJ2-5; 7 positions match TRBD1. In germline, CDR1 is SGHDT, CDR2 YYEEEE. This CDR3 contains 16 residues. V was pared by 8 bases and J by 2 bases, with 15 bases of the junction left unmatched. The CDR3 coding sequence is TGTGCCAGGCAGAACCGGGACAGCTTTCTACAAGAGACCCAGTACTTC. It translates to CARQNRDSFLQETQYF.

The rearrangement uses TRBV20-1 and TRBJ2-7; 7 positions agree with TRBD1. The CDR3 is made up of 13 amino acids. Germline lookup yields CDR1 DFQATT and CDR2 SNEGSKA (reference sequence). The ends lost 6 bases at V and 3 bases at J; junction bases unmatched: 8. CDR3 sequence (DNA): TGCAGTGCGGTCCGGGGACAGAACTACGAGCAGTACTTC. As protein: CSAVRGQNYEQYF.

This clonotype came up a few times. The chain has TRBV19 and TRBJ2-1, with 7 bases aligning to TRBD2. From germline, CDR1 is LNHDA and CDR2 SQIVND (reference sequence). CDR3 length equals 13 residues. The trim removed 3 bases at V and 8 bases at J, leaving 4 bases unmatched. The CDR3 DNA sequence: TGTGCCAGTAGTATGACTAGCTTCTATGAGCAGTTCTTC. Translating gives CASSMTSFYEQFF.

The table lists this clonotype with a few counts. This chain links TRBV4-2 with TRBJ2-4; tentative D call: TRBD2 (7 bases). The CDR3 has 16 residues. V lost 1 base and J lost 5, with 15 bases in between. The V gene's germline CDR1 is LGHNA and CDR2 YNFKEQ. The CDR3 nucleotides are TGTGCCAGCAGCCAAGCTGAAGGAGGGGGGGAAAACATTCAGTACTTC. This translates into CASSQAEGGGENIQYF.

DNA of the CDR3: TGCGCCAGCAGCTACAGCGGGGCGTTCTACGAGCAGTACTTC. Its protein is CASSYSGAFYEQYF. The gene calls are TRBV5-1 and TRBJ2-7; 7 bases are shared with TRBD2. Germline V gene data show CDR1 as SGHRS and CDR2 as YFSETQ. The CDR3 sequence is 14 residues long. The V gene end was trimmed by 3 bases and the J gene end by 3 bases; junction bases not matched to a gene: 6.

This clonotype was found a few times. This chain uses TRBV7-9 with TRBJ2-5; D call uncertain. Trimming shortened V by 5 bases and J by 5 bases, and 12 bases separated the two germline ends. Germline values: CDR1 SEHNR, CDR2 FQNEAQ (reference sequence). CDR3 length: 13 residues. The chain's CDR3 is CASSMTPRETQYF. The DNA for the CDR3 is TGTGCCAGCAGCATGACCCCCCGGGAGACCCAGTACTTC.

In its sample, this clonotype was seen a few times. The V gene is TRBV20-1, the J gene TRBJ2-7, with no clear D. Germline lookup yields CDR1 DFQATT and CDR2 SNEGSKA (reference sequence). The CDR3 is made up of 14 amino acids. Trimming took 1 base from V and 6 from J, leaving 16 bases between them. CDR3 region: CSARGPQSLGEQYF. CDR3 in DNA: TGCAGTGCTAGAGGACCACAATCCCTGGGCGAGCAGTACTTC.

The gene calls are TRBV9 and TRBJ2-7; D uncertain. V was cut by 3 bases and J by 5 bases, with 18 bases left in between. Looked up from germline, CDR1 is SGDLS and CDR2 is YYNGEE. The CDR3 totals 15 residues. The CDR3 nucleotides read TGTGCCAGCAGCGCCTCAGGCGTATCCCTGGACGAGCAGTACTTC. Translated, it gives CASSASGVSLDEQYF.

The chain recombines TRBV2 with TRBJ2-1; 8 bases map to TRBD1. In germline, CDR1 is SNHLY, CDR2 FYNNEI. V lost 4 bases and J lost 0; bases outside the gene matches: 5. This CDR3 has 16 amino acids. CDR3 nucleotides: TGTGCCAGCAGTGGGACAGGGCGAATCTCCTACAATGAGCAGTTCTTC. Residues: CASSGTGRISYNEQFF.

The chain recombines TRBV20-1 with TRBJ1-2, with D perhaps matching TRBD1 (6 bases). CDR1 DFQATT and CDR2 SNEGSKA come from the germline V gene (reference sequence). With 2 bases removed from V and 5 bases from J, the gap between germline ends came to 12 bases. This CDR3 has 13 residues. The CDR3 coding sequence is TGCAGTGCTAGAAACAGGGCTGGATATGGCTACACCTTC. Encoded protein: CSARNRAGYGYTF.

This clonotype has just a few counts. DNA of the CDR3: TGTGCCAGCAGCTTAGAGGGTAGCGGGGGAGAGACCCAGTACTTC. This sequence encodes CASSLEGSGGETQYF. V usage is TRBV7-9 and J usage is TRBJ2-5; 9 bases fit TRBD2. The CDR3 is made up of 15 amino acids. Trimming took 1 base from V and 4 from J; bases not matched to a gene: 4. Per the germline V gene, CDR1 is SEHNR and CDR2 is FQNEAQ (reference sequence).

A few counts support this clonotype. This CDR3 reads CASRTGDNQPQHF. In DNA form, the CDR3 reads TGTGCCAGCAGGACAGGTGACAATCAGCCCCAGCATTTT. The chain carries TRBV6-1 and TRBJ1-5, with D perhaps TRBD1 (6 bases). V shed 6 bases and J shed 3 bases, with 9 bases lying between them. This CDR3 is built from 13 residues. The germline CDR1 and CDR2 sequences are MNHNS and SASEGT.

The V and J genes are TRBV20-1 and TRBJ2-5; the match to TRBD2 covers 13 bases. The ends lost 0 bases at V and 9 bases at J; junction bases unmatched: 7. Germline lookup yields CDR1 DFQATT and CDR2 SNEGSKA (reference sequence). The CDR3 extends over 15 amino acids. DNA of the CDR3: TGCAGTGCTAGAGATCGACTAGCGGGAGGACCACCCCAGTACTTC. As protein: CSARDRLAGGPPQYF.

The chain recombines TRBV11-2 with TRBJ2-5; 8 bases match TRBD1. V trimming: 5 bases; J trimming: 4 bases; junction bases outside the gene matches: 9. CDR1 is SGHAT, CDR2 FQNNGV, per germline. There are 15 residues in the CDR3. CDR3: CASSRDRGGLETQYF. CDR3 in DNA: TGTGCCAGCAGCCGTGACAGGGGCGGGCTAGAGACCCAGTACTTC.